These T cell receptor beta chains were read from a single sample in a study of T cell clonotyping in hematopoietic cell transplantation. This table comes from immunoSEQ multiplex PCR, and its TCRdb copy is limited to in-frame clones, with some not included. This table has over 10,000 clones, around three quarters appearing once. The source material was peripheral blood mononuclear cells, sampled 180 days after allogeneic stem cell transplant. These receptors originate from a male patient between 60 and 69 years old who had an allogeneic stem cell transplant from an unrelated donor, so the T cells may come from the graft donor. Some clones in this sample may be carry-over from other donors' samples. Each CDR3 is given with its conserved first and last residue. Fields, in order: V gene, J gene, D gene, clone size, CDR3 protein, CDR3 DNA. D genes are given only for firm matches. The listing skips clone size in some rows; elsewhere it reads once, few, many or a size class.

V gene: TRBV6-5; J gene: TRBJ2-7; D gene: TRBD1; clone size: .; CDR3 protein: CASSLRQGGYEQYF; CDR3 DNA: TGTGCCAGTAGCCTACGACAGGGGGGCTACGAGCAGTACTTC
V gene: TRBV30; J gene: TRBJ2-7; D gene: .; clone size: .; CDR3 protein: CAWRLARVYEQYF; CDR3 DNA: TGTGCCTGGAGGCTAGCGAGAGTGTACGAGCAGTACTTC
V gene: TRBV5-6; J gene: TRBJ2-7; D gene: .; clone size: .; CDR3 protein: CASSLGINRAEQYF; CDR3 DNA: TGTGCCAGCAGCTTGGGCATCAACAGGGCCGAGCAGTACTTC
V gene: TRBV29-1; J gene: TRBJ2-7; D gene: .; clone size: .; CDR3 protein: CSVEDLPGEQYF; CDR3 DNA: TGCAGCGTTGAGGACCTCCCGGGAGAGCAGTACTTC
V gene: TRBV4-2; J gene: TRBJ1-4; D gene: TRBD1; clone size: .; CDR3 protein: CASSQPGQGANEKLFF; CDR3 DNA: TGTGCCAGCAGCCAACCGGGACAGGGCGCTAATGAAAAACTGTTTTTT
V gene: TRBV7-3; J gene: TRBJ2-5; D gene: TRBD2; clone size: once; CDR3 protein: CASSSERGGQETQYF; CDR3 DNA: TGTGCCAGCAGCTCCGAGCGGGGGGGTCAAGAGACCCAGTACTTC
V gene: TRBV29-1; J gene: TRBJ1-1; D gene: .; clone size: .; CDR3 protein: CSVHRQAEAFF; CDR3 DNA: TGCAGCGTTCACCGACAGGCCGAAGCTTTCTTT
V gene: TRBV4-1; J gene: TRBJ2-5; D gene: TRBD2; clone size: .; CDR3 protein: CASSQESLAGEETQYF; CDR3 DNA: TGCGCCAGCAGCCAGGAGAGTCTAGCGGGGGAAGAGACCCAGTACTTC
V gene: TRBV5-1; J gene: TRBJ1-5; D gene: .; clone size: few; CDR3 protein: CASSPYSGYSNQPQHF; CDR3 DNA: TGCGCCAGCAGCCCGTATTCGGGGTATAGCAATCAGCCCCAGCATTTT
V gene: TRBV6-5; J gene: TRBJ1-5; D gene: .; clone size: .; CDR3 protein: CASSPEGEGQPQHF; CDR3 DNA: TGTGCCAGCAGCCCCGAAGGGGAGGGTCAGCCCCAGCATTTT
V gene: TRBV29-1; J gene: TRBJ1-3; D gene: .; clone size: .; CDR3 protein: CSVHHGRSSGNTIYF; CDR3 DNA: TGCAGCGTCCATCATGGACGGTCCTCTGGAAACACCATATATTTT
V gene: TRBV2; J gene: TRBJ1-5; D gene: .; clone size: once; CDR3 protein: CASSEGQYENQPQHF; CDR3 DNA: TGTGCCAGCAGTGAAGGGCAGTATGAGAATCAGCCCCAGCATTTT
V gene: TRBV4-2; J gene: TRBJ1-2; D gene: .; clone size: .; CDR3 protein: CASSQDVRGDYGYTF; CDR3 DNA: TGTGCCAGCAGCCAAGATGTTCGGGGGGACTATGGCTACACCTTC
V gene: TRBV2; J gene: TRBJ1-1; D gene: .; clone size: .; CDR3 protein: CASSEEQNANTEAFF; CDR3 DNA: TGTGCCAGCAGTGAAGAACAGAACGCGAACACTGAAGCTTTCTTT
V gene: TRBV30; J gene: TRBJ1-6; D gene: .; clone size: once; CDR3 protein: CAWSGREDSNSPLHF; CDR3 DNA: TGTGCCTGGAGCGGGCGAGAGGACAGCAATTCACCCCTCCACTTT